This is a list of T cell receptor beta chains from one sample in a study of beta chain features in type 1 diabetes. TCRdb's copy holds only in-frame clones and misses some; the assay was immunoSEQ multiplex PCR. The sample contains about 370,000 clones, less than 15% of which appear only once. Sequenced input: naive CD4+ T cells from blood. The receptor source for this set is a woman younger than 35 in good health. CDR3s include the opening cysteine and the closing phenylalanine or tryptophan. Fields, in order: J gene, D gene, V gene, clone size, CDR3 protein, CDR3 DNA. The D gene is left open where the match is weak. Clone size, where shown, is once, few, many, or a class for clones that have expanded.

>TRBJ2-7|NA|TRBV30|few
CAWDRHSNYEQYF
TGTGCCTGGGATCGACACAGCAACTACGAGCAGTACTTC
>TRBJ1-4|NA|TRBV30|NA
CAWNNPGNEKLFF
TGTGCCTGGAACAACCCAGGAAATGAAAAACTGTTTTTT
>TRBJ2-5|TRBD2|TRBV7-9|NA
CASRPRTSGKETQYF
TGTGCCAGCAGACCACGGACTAGCGGTAAAGAGACCCAGTACTTC
>TRBJ2-1|TRBD1|TRBV29-1|NA
CSVGKTGRNEQFF
TGCAGCGTTGGCAAGACAGGGCGGAATGAGCAGTTCTTC
>TRBJ2-1|TRBD2|TRBV29-1|NA
CSVVPPGLAGYYNEQFF
TGCAGCGTTGTCCCTCCGGGACTAGCAGGATACTACAATGAGCAGTTCTTC
>TRBJ2-7|TRBD2|TRBV4-2|NA
CASSQVIAGEGEQYF
TGTGCCAGCAGCCAAGTGATAGCGGGAGAGGGCGAGCAGTACTTC
>TRBJ1-2|NA|TRBV5-8|NA
CASSLGGNYGYTF
TGTGCCAGCAGCCTGGGCGGCAACTATGGCTACACCTTC
>TRBJ2-7|NA|TRBV29-1|NA
CSVEDRYRYEQYF
TGCAGCGTAGAGGACAGATACCGTTACGAGCAGTACTTC
>TRBJ2-5|TRBD2|TRBV2|NA
CASMSSGTRETQYF
TGTGCCAGCATGAGTAGCGGGACGCGGGAGACCCAGTACTTC
>TRBJ2-7|TRBD2|TRBV28|few
CASSLGETSGTYEQYF
TGTGCCAGCAGTTTAGGCGAGACTAGCGGAACATACGAGCAGTACTTC
>TRBJ1-5|TRBD1|TRBV18|NA
CASSPGGTGNQPQHF
TGTGCCAGCTCACCAGGAGGGACAGGGAATCAGCCCCAGCATTTT
>TRBJ2-3|TRBD2|TRBV29-1|NA
CSVDGLGLAGQYF
TGCAGCGTTGATGGTTTAGGACTAGCGGGGCAGTATTTT
>TRBJ1-1|NA|TRBV6-5|NA
CASSTRKLNTEAFF
TGTGCCAGCAGTACTAGGAAATTGAACACTGAAGCTTTCTTT
>TRBJ1-1|NA|TRBV5-4|few
CASSLDRLNTEAFF
TGTGCCAGCAGCTTGGACAGATTGAACACTGAAGCTTTCTTT
>TRBJ1-1|NA|TRBV14|NA
CASSQLLTEAFF
TGTGCCAGCAGCCAATTGCTAACTGAAGCTTTCTTT
>TRBJ1-5|NA|TRBV6-5|NA
CASSYDGVYQPQHF
TGTGCCAGCAGTTACGACGGGGTTTATCAGCCCCAGCATTTT
>TRBJ2-3|NA|TRBV5-1|NA
CASSLSGFTDTQYF
TGCGCCAGCAGCTTGTCGGGATTCACAGATACGCAGTATTTT
>TRBJ2-3|TRBD2|TRBV5-1|NA
CASSWGTSGGTDTQYF
TGCGCCAGCAGCTGGGGGACTAGCGGAGGCACAGATACGCAGTATTTT
>TRBJ2-7|NA|TRBV5-1|NA
CASSLGGQGNYEQYF
TGCGCCAGCAGCTTGGGAGGTCAGGGTAATTACGAGCAGTACTTC
>TRBJ1-1|NA|TRBV25-1|few
CASSDSGRGGGEAFF
TGTGCCAGCAGTGATTCGGGACGGGGCGGGGGTGAAGCTTTCTTT
>TRBJ1-2|TRBD1|TRBV29-1|few
CSVGTGVYGYTF
TGCAGCGTTGGGACAGGGGTCTATGGCTACACCTTC
>TRBJ2-2|TRBD1|TRBV19|once
CASMLPGQRTGELFF
TGTGCCAGTATGCTACCGGGACAGCGCACCGGGGAGCTGTTTTTT
>TRBJ1-3|NA|TRBV14|NA
CASSQGPGTGQRNTIYF
TGTGCCAGCAGCCAAGGCCCGGGCACCGGACAAAGAAACACCATATATTTT
>TRBJ1-2|TRBD1|TRBV2|few
CASSTPGQGANYGYTF
TGTGCCAGCAGTACTCCGGGACAGGGGGCTAACTATGGCTACACCTTC
>TRBJ2-1|NA|TRBV18|NA
CASSLPGDPSSYNEQFF
TGTGCCAGCTCATTGCCAGGGGATCCGAGCTCCTACAATGAGCAGTTCTTC
>TRBJ2-1|NA|TRBV27|NA
CASSLVDLTGWNEQFF
TGTGCCAGCAGTTTGGTGGACCTCACGGGATGGAATGAGCAGTTCTTC
>TRBJ1-1|NA|TRBV15|few
CATSRDRQMNTEAFF
TGTGCCACCAGCAGGGATCGACAGATGAACACTGAAGCTTTCTTT
>TRBJ2-1|NA|TRBV5-1|NA
CASSLEQGLEFF
TGCGCCAGCAGCTTGGAGCAGGGGTTGGAGTTCTTC